This T cell receptor beta chain was sequenced for a study of response to subunit inactivated influenza vaccine. The trim removed 7 bases at V and 6 bases at J, leaving 6 bases unmatched. In germline, CDR1 is SNHLY, CDR2 FYNNEI. This CDR3 contains 14 residues. TCRdb itself ran the RT-PCR reads through MiXCR, one entry per CDR3 protein. The data show approximately 480,000 distinct CDR3 sequences, with approximately 11% seen just once and approximately 12% held by the top ten. This clonotype was found many times. This sequence was found in a man aged 50 to 59 who received an inactivated influenza vaccine. The specimen comprised PBMCs from blood, sampled 35 to 45 days after vaccination. The rearrangement links TRBV2 to TRBJ2-1; 10 nucleotides align to TRBD1. The CDR3 DNA follows: TGTGCCAGCAAGGGACAGGGGTTTCTCAATGAGCAGTTCTTC. Amino acid sequence: CASKGQGFLNEQFF.